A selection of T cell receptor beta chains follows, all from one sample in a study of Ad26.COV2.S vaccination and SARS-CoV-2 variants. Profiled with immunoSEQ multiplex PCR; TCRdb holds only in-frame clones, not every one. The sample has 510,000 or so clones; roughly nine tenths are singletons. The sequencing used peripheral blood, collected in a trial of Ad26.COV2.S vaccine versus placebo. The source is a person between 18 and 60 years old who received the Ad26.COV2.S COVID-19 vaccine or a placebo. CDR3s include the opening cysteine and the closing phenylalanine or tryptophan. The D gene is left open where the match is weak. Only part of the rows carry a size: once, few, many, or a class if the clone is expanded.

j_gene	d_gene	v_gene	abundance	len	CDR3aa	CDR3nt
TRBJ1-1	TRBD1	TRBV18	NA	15	CASSPLGQGVTEAFF	TGTGCCAGCTCACCACTGGGACAGGGTGTCACTGAAGCTTTCTTT
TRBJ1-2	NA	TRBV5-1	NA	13	CASSFGGNYGYTF	TGCGCCAGCAGCTTTGGGGGGAACTATGGCTACACCTTC
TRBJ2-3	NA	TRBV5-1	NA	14	CASSLSSMGDTQYF	TGCGCCAGCAGCTTGTCCTCCATGGGAGATACGCAGTATTTT
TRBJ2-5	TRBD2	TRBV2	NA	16	CASSEPAAGAQETQYF	TGTGCCAGCAGTGAACCAGCCGCGGGAGCCCAAGAGACCCAGTACTTC
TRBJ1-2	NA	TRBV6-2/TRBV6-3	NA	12	CASSHTARNYTF	TGTGCCAGCAGCCACACCGCCCGGAACTACACCTTC
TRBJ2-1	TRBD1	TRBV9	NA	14	CASSVVTGAYEQFF	TGTGCCAGCAGCGTAGTCACAGGGGCGTATGAGCAGTTCTTC
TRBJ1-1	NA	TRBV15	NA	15	CATSAFPDRNTEAFF	TGTGCCACCAGCGCATTTCCGGACAGGAACACTGAAGCTTTCTTT
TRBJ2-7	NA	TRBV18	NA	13	CASSPRRAYEQYF	TGTGCCAGCTCACCACGACGGGCCTACGAGCAGTACTTC
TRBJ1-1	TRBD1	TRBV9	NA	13	CASGQGANTEAFF	TGTGCCAGCGGTCAGGGGGCCAACACTGAAGCTTTCTTT
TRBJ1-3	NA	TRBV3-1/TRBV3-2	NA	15	CASSQGFGPFQTIYF	TGTGCCAGCAGCCAAGGATTTGGACCCTTTCAAACCATATATTTT
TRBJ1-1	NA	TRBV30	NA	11	CAWRRWSRSFF	TGTGCCTGGAGGCGGTGGAGTAGGTCTTTCTTT
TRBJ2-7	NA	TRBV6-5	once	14	CASSYSNSAYEQYF	TGTGCCAGCAGTTACTCTAACTCAGCCTACGAGCAGTACTTC
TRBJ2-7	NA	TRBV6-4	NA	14	CASSDSSGSYEQYF	TGTGCCAGCAGTGACTCCTCGGGTTCCTACGAGCAGTACTTC
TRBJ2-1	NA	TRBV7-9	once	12	CASSLGVYEQFF	TGTGCCAGCAGCTTAGGGGTTTATGAGCAGTTCTTC
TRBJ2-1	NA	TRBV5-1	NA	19	CASSLAIGTRRAKIDEQFF	TGCGCCAGCAGCTTGGCCATCGGGACCAGGAGGGCCAAGATAGATGAGCAGTTCTTC
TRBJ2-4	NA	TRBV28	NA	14	CASSFRQDGYIQYF	TGTGCCAGCAGTTTCCGGCAGGACGGGTACATTCAGTACTTC